The clone carrying this T cell receptor beta chain was observed once. Its matching antigen is unknown. Data came from immunoSEQ multiplex PCR; TCRdb stores just in-frame clones and leaves some out. Here the sample spans roughly 150,000 clones, 85% to 95% being singletons. CDR3 size: 16 residues. Germline CDR1 and CDR2: MNHEY and SMNVEV (reference sequence). With 5 bases clipped from V and 0 bases from J, the junction kept 9 bases outside the gene matches. This specimen comes from a study of T cell responses to AZD1222 COVID-19 vaccine. Study results and caveats: With dominance at 160-218 and 743-854, vaccine-associated CD4 TCRs spanned spike. Repertoire sampling occurred only after the peak T cell response.

The J gene is TRBJ1-1, the V gene TRBV27; 7 bases are shared with TRBD1. The TCR was taken from an adult who received the AZD1222 COVID-19 vaccine. The sequenced sample was peripheral blood, obtained 28 days after the second AZD1222 dose. The chain's CDR3 is CASSLGAGGMNTEAFF. The CDR3 DNA follows: TGTGCCAGCAGTCTCGGGGCAGGGGGTATGAACACTGAAGCTTTCTTT.